Presented here are 19 T cell receptor beta chains from one specimen sequenced in a study of T-cell reconstitution after alpha-beta-depleted transplantation in children. It was with unique molecular identifiers that the TCRbeta library was prepared. TCRdb used MiXCR to reprocess the PCR reads, holding one entry per CDR3 protein. In the table there are around 480,000 distinct CDR3 sequences, about 31% of which are singletons. Sequences were derived from PBMCs from the stem cell graft donor, sampled from the stem cell graft. Source of these receptors: a human donor who donated a stem cell graft to a child with aplastic anemia.

This clonotype appeared a few times. V usage is TRBV5-4 and J usage is TRBJ1-1; D ambiguous. The CDR3 runs to 16 residues. CDR1 SGHNT and CDR2 YYREEE come from the germline V gene (reference sequence). Deletions cut 7 bases from V and 1 base from J, with 20 bases between. CDR3 residues: CASGTSGGSRNTEAFF. The CDR3 DNA follows: TGTGCCAGCGGAACCTCAGGCGGGTCCCGGAACACTGAAGCTTTCTTT.

The chain has TRBV6-5 and TRBJ1-4; D uncertain. The V gene's germline CDR1 is MNHEY and CDR2 SVGAGI. The CDR3 extends over 15 amino acids. Trimming removed 0 bases at V and 7 bases at J, with 12 bases between. The CDR3 here is CASSYSDIRGEKLFF. As DNA, the CDR3 is TGTGCCAGCAGTTACTCCGACATAAGAGGTGAAAAACTGTTTTTT.

The V gene is TRBV7-2, the J gene TRBJ2-3; 7 bases fit TRBD2. Germline values: CDR1 SGHTA, CDR2 FQGNSA. V was clipped by 4 bases and J by 1 base; unmatched bases: 8. The CDR3 is 16 residues long. CDR3 nucleotide sequence: TGTGCCAGCAGCTCCCTCCTAGCGGCTGGCACAGATACGCAGTATTTT. Translating gives CASSSLLAAGTDTQYF.

The CDR3, as DNA: TGTGCCACCAGCGGAGGGACTAGCGGGAGCACAGATACGCAGTATTTT. Its translation is CATSGGTSGSTDTQYF. The chain has TRBV15 and TRBJ2-3; TRBD2 agrees at 12 bases. The CDR3 totals 16 residues. Per germline, CDR1 LNHNV and CDR2 YYDKDF (reference sequence). With 5 bases clipped from V and 0 bases from J, the junction kept 3 bases outside the gene matches. The full variable domain, with the rest looked up from reference TRBV15 and TRBJ2-3, is DAMVIQNPRYQVTQFGKPVTLSCSQTLNHNVMYWYQQKSSQAPKLLFHYYDKDFNNEADTPDNFQSRRPNTSFCFLDIRSPGLGDTAMYLCATSGGTSGSTDTQYFGPGTRLTVL.

The sample holds a few counts of this clonotype. The chain's CDR3 is CSGGQAVSEAFF. The DNA for the CDR3 is TGCAGCGGTGGACAGGCCGTATCCGAAGCTTTCTTT. The chain carries TRBV29-1 and TRBJ1-1; 7 bases map to TRBD1. Germline V gene lookup returns CDR1 SQVTM and CDR2 ANQGSEA. The CDR3 length is 12 residues. The ends lost 7 bases at V and 8 bases at J; junction bases unmatched: 10.

This clonotype was seen more than once but under ten times. This rearrangement joins TRBV18 to TRBJ2-1; no clear D gene. Deletions cut 4 bases from V and 8 bases from J, with 6 bases between. This CDR3 has 11 residues. In germline, CDR1 is KGHSH, CDR2 LQKENI. The CDR3 loop is CASSLEDEQFF. CDR3 DNA: TGTGCCAGCTCACTGGAAGATGAGCAGTTCTTC. The full variable domain, completed using reference TRBV18 and TRBJ2-1, is NAGVMQNPRHLVRRRGQEARLRCSPMKGHSHVYWYRQLPEEGLKFMVYLQKENIIDESGMPKERFSAEFPKEGPSILRIQQVVRGDSAAYFCASSLEDEQFFGPGTRLTVL.

This clonotype showed up just a few times. The gene calls are TRBV29-1 and TRBJ2-4, with 7 bases identical to TRBD2. The germline V gene has CDR1 SQVTM and CDR2 ANQGSEA. V dropped 3 bases and J dropped 3; count of bases not matched to a gene: 5. This CDR3 comprises 14 residues. The CDR3, as DNA: TGCAGCGTTGAGGAGGGAGGGGACAAAAACATTCAGTACTTC. Translation gives CSVEEGGDKNIQYF.

This clonotype came up a few times. The gene calls are TRBV29-1 and TRBJ1-2; D remains unclear. Germline V gene sequence: CDR1 SQVTM, CDR2 ANQGSEA. This CDR3 has 11 residues. In nucleotides, the CDR3 is TGCACCACCCAGGCTAGCTATGGCTACACCTTC. Translation: CTTQASYGYTF.

This clonotype came up a few times. The rearrangement uses TRBV7-2 and TRBJ2-4; the D is unclear. Germline assignment: CDR1 SGHTA and CDR2 FQGNSA. Trimming cost V 1 base and J 1 base, with 5 bases left between them. The CDR3 length is 14 residues. The CDR3 region is CASSLGAAKNIQYF. The CDR3 DNA reads as TGTGCCAGCAGCTTAGGAGCGGCCAAAAACATTCAGTACTTC.

The sample holds a few counts of this clonotype. V and J are TRBV20-1 and TRBJ1-5; D gene ambiguous. This CDR3 contains 16 residues. Trimming cost V 0 bases and J 4 bases, with 16 bases left between them. Germline V gene data show CDR1 as DFQATT and CDR2 as SNEGSKA (reference sequence). The CDR3 spells CSARESLGPTNQPQHF. Written as DNA, the CDR3 is TGCAGTGCTAGAGAAAGTTTGGGCCCTACTAATCAGCCCCAGCATTTT.

The J gene is TRBJ1-1, the V gene TRBV25-1, with D perhaps TRBD1 (5 bases). V lost 3 bases and J 7 bases, leaving 15 bases between the germline ends. The CDR3 length is 14 residues. Germline V gene data show CDR1 as MGHDK and CDR2 as SYGVNS. The CDR3 sequence: CASSEPQDRNEAFF. CDR3 DNA sequence: TGTGCCAGCAGTGAGCCACAGGATCGCAATGAAGCTTTCTTT.

This chain links TRBV29-1 with TRBJ2-3; D gene uncertain. Germline-derived CDR1 and CDR2 are SQVTM and ANQGSEA. Trimming took 4 bases from V and 0 from J, leaving 8 bases between them. The CDR3 has 13 residues. This CDR3 reads CSVVSRSTDTQYF. CDR3 sequence (DNA): TGCAGCGTTGTTTCCAGGAGCACAGATACGCAGTATTTT.

This clonotype has a single count. The rearrangement links TRBV24-1 to TRBJ2-1, with D perhaps given as TRBD1 or TRBD2 (5 bases each). The CDR3 contains 13 residues. Germline CDR1 and CDR2: KGHDR and SFDVKD. V shed 9 bases and J shed 6 bases, with 14 bases lying between them. CDR3 loop: CATRPGAGNEQFF. DNA of the CDR3: TGTGCCACCCGTCCCGGGGCTGGCAATGAGCAGTTCTTC.

The chain combines TRBV7-9 with TRBJ1-4, with D perhaps TRBD1 (6 bases). From germline, CDR1 is SEHNR and CDR2 FQNEAQ (reference sequence). The ends were cut back, 11 bases at V and 2 bases at J, with 9 bases in the middle. This CDR3 has 12 amino acids. The CDR3 nucleotides are TGTGCCGGGGGACACACTAATGAAAAACTGTTTTTT. Its protein is CAGGHTNEKLFF.

This clonotype was seen more than once but under ten times. The rearrangement uses TRBV5-5 and TRBJ1-4; 8 bases are a match to TRBD1. This CDR3 is built from 18 residues. CDR1 is SGHKS, CDR2 YYEKEE, per germline (reference sequence). V gave up 1 base and J gave up 3 bases; unmatched junction bases: 11. The CDR3 nucleotides read TGTGCCAGCAGCTTGCGGGACAGGCTTCTTAAAGCTAATGAAAAACTGTTTTTT. Encoded protein: CASSLRDRLLKANEKLFF.

This sequence joins TRBV6-2 or TRBV6-3 and TRBJ2-1; 13 bases are shared with TRBD2. Germline-derived CDR1 and CDR2 are MNHEY and SVGEGT. Trimming at V came to 8 bases and at J to 10 bases, leaving 11 bases not matched to a gene. The CDR3 has 15 residues. CDR3 bases: TGTGCCAGCGGCCAGACTAGCGGGAGGTCGGAGGAGCAGTTCTTC. Protein: CASGQTSGRSEEQFF.

The rearrangement uses TRBV12-3 or TRBV12-4 and TRBJ1-3; D is ambiguous. The CDR3 has 13 residues. V was shortened by 4 bases and J by 1 base, with 5 bases between the two germline ends. The DNA of the CDR3 is TGTGCCAGCAGTTGGGATTCTGGAAACACCATATATTTT. Translated, it gives CASSWDSGNTIYF.

The chain carries TRBV7-9 and TRBJ1-1; 9 bases agree with TRBD1. This CDR3 has 14 amino acids. The ends lost 4 bases at V and 1 base at J; junction bases unmatched: 1. Germline values: CDR1 SEHNR, CDR2 FQNEAQ (reference sequence). CDR3 coding DNA: TGTGCCAGCAGCTGGGGACAGGGGAACACTGAAGCTTTCTTT. It yields the protein CASSWGQGNTEAFF.

V is TRBV29-1 and J is TRBJ2-5, with TRBD1 matching 9 bases. Germline CDR1 reads SQVTM; CDR2 reads ANQGSEA. With 4 bases clipped from V and 1 base from J, the junction kept 7 bases outside the gene matches. CDR3 length equals 15 residues. CDR3 in DNA: TGCAGCGTTGTAAGGGGACAGGGATCCCAAGAGACCCAGTACTTC. Its translation is CSVVRGQGSQETQYF.